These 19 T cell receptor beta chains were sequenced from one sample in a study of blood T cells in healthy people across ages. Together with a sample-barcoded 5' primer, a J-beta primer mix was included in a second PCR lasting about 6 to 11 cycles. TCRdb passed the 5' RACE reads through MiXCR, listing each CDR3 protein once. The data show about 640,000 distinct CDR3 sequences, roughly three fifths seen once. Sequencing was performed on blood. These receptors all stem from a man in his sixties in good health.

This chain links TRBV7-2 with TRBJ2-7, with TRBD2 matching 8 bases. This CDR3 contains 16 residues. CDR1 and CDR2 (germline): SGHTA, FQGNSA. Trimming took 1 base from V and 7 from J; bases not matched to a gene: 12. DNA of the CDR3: TGTGCCAGCAGCTTAGGGGCCGGGACTAGTCTCCGTGAGCAGTACTTC. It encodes CASSLGAGTSLREQYF.

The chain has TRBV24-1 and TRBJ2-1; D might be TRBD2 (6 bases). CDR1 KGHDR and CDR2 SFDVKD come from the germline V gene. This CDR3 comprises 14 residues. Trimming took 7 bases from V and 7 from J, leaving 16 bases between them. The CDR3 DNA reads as TGTGCCACCAGCACGAGCGGGTTGGAAAATGAGCAGTTCTTC. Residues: CATSTSGLENEQFF.

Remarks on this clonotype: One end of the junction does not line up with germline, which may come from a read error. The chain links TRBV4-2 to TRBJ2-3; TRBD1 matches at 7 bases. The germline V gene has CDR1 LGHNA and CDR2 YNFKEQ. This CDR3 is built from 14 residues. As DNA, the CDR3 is TGTGCCGGCAGCCAGGGGACAGCGACAGATACGCAGTATTTT. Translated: CAGSQGTATDTQYF.

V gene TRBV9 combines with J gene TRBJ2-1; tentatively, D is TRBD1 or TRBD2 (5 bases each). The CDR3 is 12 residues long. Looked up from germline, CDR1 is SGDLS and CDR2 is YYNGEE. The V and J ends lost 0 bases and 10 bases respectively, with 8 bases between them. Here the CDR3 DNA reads TGTGCCAGCAGCGTAGACGGGGCCGAGCAGTTCTTC. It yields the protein CASSVDGAEQFF.

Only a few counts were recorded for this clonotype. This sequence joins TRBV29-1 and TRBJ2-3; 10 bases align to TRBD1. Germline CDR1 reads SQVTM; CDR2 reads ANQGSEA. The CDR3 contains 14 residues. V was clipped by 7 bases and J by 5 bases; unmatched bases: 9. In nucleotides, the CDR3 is TGCAGCGCCCCGCCCGGACAGGGGGTAGATACGCAGTATTTT. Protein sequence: CSAPPGQGVDTQYF.

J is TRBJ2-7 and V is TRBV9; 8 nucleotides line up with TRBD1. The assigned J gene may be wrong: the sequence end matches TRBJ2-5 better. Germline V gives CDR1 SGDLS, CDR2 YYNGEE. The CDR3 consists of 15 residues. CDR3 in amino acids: CASSAGQGLGETQYF. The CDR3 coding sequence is TGTGCCAGCAGCGCCGGACAGGGATTGGGTGAGACCCAGTACTTC.

CDR3 loop: CASSPRGTSGYNEQYF. CDR3 nucleotides: TGTGCCAGCTCACCACGAGGGACTAGCGGTTACAATGAGCAGTACTTC. The genes are TRBV18 and TRBJ2-4; 11 bases are shared with TRBD2. The ends lost 1 base at V and 13 bases at J; junction bases unmatched: 12. The CDR3 covers 16 residues. Germline loops: CDR1 KGHSH, CDR2 LQKENI. Full variable domain (missing parts from reference TRBV18 and TRBJ2-4): NAGVMQNPRHLVRRRGQEARLRCSPMKGHSHVYWYRQLPEEGLKFMVYLQKENIIDESGMPKERFSAEFPKEGPSILRIQQVVRGDSAAYFCASSPRGTSGYNEQYFGAGTRLSVL.

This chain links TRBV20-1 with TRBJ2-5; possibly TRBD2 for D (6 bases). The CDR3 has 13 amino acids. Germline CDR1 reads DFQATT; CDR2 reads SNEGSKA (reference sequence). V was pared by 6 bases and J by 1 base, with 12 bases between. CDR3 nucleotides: TGCAGTGCGTCAGTGGGACTCCAAGAGACCCAGTACTTC. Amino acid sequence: CSASVGLQETQYF.

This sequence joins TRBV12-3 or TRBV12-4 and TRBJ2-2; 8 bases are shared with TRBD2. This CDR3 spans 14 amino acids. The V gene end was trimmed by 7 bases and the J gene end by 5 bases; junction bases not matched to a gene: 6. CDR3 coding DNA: TGTGCCAGCAATACGGGGGGGCGGACCGGGGAGCTGTTTTTT. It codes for CASNTGGRTGELFF.

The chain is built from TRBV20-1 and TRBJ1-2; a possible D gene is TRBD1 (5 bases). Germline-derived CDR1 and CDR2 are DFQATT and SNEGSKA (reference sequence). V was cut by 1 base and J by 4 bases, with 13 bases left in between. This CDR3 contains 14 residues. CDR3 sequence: CSARVGGYGYGYTF. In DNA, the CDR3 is TGCAGTGCTAGAGTCGGGGGTTATGGCTATGGCTACACCTTC.

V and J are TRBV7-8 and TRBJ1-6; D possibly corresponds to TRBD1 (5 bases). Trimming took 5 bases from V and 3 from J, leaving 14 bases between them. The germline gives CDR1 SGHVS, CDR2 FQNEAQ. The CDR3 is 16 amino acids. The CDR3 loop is CASSPGQTIYNSPLHF. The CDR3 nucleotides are TGTGCCAGCAGCCCAGGACAAACGATCTATAATTCACCCCTCCACTTT.

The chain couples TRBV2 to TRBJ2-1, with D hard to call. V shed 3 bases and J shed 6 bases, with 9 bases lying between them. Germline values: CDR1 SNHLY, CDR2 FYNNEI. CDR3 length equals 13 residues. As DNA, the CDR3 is TGTGCCAGCAGTGAGAATAGACTCAATGAGCAGTTCTTC. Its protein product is CASSENRLNEQFF.

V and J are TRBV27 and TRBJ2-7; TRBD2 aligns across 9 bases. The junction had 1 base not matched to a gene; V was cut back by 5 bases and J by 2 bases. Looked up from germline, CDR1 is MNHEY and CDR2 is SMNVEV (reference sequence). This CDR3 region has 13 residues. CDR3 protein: CASSGGGAYEQYF. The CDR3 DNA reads TGTGCCAGCAGTGGCGGGGGGGCCTACGAGCAGTACTTC.

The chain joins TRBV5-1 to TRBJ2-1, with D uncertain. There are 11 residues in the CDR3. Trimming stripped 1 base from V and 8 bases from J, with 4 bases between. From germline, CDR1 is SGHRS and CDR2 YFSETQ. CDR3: CASSLRDEQFF. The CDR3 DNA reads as TGCGCCAGCAGCTTGCGGGATGAGCAGTTCTTC.

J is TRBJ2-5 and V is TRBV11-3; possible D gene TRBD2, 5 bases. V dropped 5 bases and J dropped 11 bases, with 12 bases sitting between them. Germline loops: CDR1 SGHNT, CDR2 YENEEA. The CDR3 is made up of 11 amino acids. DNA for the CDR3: TGTGCCAGCAGCCGTCAGGAGGAGCAGTACTTC. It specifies CASSRQEEQYF. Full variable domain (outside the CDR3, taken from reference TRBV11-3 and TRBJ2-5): EAGVVQSPRYKIIEKKQPVAFWCNPISGHNTLYWYLQNLGQGPELLIRYENEEAVDDSQLPKDRFSAERLKGVDSTLKIQPAELGDSAVYLCASSRQEEQYFGPGTRLLVL.

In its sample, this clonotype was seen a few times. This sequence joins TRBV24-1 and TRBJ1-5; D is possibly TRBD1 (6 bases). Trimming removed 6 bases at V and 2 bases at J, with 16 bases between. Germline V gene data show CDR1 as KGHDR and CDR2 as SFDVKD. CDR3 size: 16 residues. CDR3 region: CATSLGQGQGNQPQHF. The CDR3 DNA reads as TGTGCCACCAGTCTCGGGCAGGGGCAGGGCAATCAGCCCCAGCATTTT.

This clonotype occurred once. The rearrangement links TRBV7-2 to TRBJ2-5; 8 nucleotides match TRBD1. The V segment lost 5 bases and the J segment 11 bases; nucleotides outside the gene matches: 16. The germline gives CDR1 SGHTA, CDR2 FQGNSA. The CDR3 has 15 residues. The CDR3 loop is CASSPRTGWYNEQYF. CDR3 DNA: TGTGCCAGCAGCCCACGGACAGGGTGGTACAATGAGCAGTACTTC. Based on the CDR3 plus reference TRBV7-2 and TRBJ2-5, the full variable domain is GAGVSQSPSNKVTEKGKDVELRCDPISGHTALYWYRQSLGQGLEFLIYFQGNSAPDKSGLPSDRFSAERTGGSVSTLTIQRTQQEDSAVYLCASSPRTGWYNEQYFGPGTRLLVL.

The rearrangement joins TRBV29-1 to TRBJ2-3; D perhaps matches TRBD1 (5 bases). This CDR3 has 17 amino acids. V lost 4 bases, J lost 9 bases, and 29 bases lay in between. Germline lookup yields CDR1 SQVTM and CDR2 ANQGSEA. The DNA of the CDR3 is TGCAGCGTTGCCCCCCACGGGTCCCGACTTATCGCAGGGACGCAGTATTTT. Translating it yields CSVAPHGSRLIAGTQYF.

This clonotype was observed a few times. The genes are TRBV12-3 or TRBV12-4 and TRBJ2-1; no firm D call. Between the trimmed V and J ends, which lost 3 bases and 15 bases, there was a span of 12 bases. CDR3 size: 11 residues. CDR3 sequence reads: CASSFRWWRFF. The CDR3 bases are TGTGCCAGCAGTTTTCGCTGGTGGCGGTTCTTC.